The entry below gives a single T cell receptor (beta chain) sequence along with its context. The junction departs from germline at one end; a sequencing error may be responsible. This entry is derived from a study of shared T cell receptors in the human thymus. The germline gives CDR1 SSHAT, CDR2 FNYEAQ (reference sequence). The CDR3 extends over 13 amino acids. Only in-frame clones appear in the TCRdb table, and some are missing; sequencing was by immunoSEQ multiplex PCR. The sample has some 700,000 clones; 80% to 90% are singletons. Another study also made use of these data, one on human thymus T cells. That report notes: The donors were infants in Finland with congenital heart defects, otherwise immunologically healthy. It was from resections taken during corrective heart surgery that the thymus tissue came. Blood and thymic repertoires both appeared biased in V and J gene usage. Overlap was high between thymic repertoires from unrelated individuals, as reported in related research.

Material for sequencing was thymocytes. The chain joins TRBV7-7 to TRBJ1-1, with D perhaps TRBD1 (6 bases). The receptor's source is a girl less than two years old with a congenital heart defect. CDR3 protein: CASSSDSRSEAFF. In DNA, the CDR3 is TGTGCTAGCAGCTCGGACAGTAGAAGTGAAGCTTTCTTT.